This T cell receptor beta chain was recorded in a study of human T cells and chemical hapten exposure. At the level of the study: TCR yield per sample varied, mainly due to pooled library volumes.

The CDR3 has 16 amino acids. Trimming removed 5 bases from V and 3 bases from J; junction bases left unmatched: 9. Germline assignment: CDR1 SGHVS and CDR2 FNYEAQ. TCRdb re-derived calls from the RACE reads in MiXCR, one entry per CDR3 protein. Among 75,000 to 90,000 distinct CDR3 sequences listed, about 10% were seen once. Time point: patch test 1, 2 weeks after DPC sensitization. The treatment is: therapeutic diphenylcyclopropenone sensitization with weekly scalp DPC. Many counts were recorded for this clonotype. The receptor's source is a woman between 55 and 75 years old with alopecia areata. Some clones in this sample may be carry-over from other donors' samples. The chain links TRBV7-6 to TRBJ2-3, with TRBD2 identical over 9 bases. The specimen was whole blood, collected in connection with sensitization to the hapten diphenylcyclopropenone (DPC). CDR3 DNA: TGTGCCAGCAGCCCAAGGACTAGCGTTGGTACAGATACGCAGTATTTT. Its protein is CASSPRTSVGTDTQYF.